These T cell receptor beta chains were read from a single sample in a study of CD8 T cells in Susac syndrome. TCRdb ran MiXCR on the immunoSEQ multiplex PCR reads and lists one entry per CDR3 protein. The data contain around 200,000 distinct CDR3 sequences, 90% to 95% of them seen just once; the ten biggest clones take up roughly 0.1%. The sample comprised CD4+ T cells from PBMCs. Source of these receptors: a human donor in good health. Each CDR3 is given with its conserved first and last residue. A D gene is named only where the DNA matches it firmly. Clone size is given for some rows only: seen once, a few or many times, or a class if the clone is expanded.

D gene	clone size	J gene	V gene	CDR3 DNA	CDR3 protein
-	-	TRBJ2-1	TRBV7-2	TGTGCCAGCAGCTTAGACCGGGACTTGGAGTTCTTC	CASSLDRDLEFF
TRBD2	-	TRBJ2-1	TRBV7-9	TGTGCCAGCAGCTTAGCCGGGGGGGGACCCAATGAGCAGTTCTTC	CASSLAGGGPNEQFF
-	-	TRBJ2-5	TRBV6-1	TGTGCCAGCAGTGCGGGGACAGAGACCCAGTACTTC	CASSAGTETQYF
-	-	TRBJ1-5	TRBV3-1	TGTGCCAGCACTAATGGGCTCGGTCAGCCCCAGCATTTT	CASTNGLGQPQHF
TRBD1	-	TRBJ1-1	TRBV7-8	TGTGCCAGCGGGACAGGCGAAGCTTTCTTT	CASGTGEAFF
-	-	TRBJ2-5	TRBV6-2/TRBV6-3	TGTGCCAGCAGTTCCCAGGGAGAGACCCAGTACTTC	CASSSQGETQYF
-	-	TRBJ2-5	TRBV5-1	TGCGCCAGCAGCTTGGTCGAGGTGGGGGAGACCCAGTACTTC	CASSLVEVGETQYF
-	-	TRBJ2-3	TRBV3-1	TGTGCCAGCGTCGGGACAGATACGCAGTATTTT	CASVGTDTQYF
TRBD1	-	TRBJ2-7	TRBV18	TGTGCCAGCTCGCCAAACAGGGGCGAGCAGTACTTC	CASSPNRGEQYF
-	once	TRBJ2-1	TRBV29-1	TGCGCCACCCGGGGCTACAATGAGCAGTTCTTC	CATRGYNEQFF
-	-	TRBJ2-6	TRBV29-1	TGCAGCGTTGAGGAGGGTTCTGGGGCCAACGTCCTGACTTTC	CSVEEGSGANVLTF
-	-	TRBJ1-5	TRBV7-9	TGTGCCAGCAGCGGAGGCAGGGAGCCCCAGCATTTT	CASSGGREPQHF
-	-	TRBJ2-3	TRBV13	TGTGCCAGCAGCCCCTCGCGGATGACTATCACAGATACGCAGTATTTT	CASSPSRMTITDTQYF
-	-	TRBJ2-3	TRBV7-9	TGTGCCAGCAGCGGAACCTGGCGGGGCTACACAGATACGCAGTATTTT	CASSGTWRGYTDTQYF
TRBD2	-	TRBJ2-1	TRBV5-1	TGCGCCAGCAGCTTGGACCCGGGACTAGAATACAATGAGCAGTTCTTC	CASSLDPGLEYNEQFF
TRBD1	-	TRBJ1-2	TRBV12-3/TRBV12-4	TGTGCCAGCAGTTTCTCCGGACAGGGTTTTTACGGCTACACCTTC	CASSFSGQGFYGYTF
-	-	TRBJ1-1	TRBV29-1	TGCAGCGCCGTCTATAGCCAGAACACTGAAGCTTTCTTT	CSAVYSQNTEAFF
-	-	TRBJ2-1	TRBV14	TGTGCCAGCAGCCTCGGGACACTGTCCACCCATGAGCAGTTCTTC	CASSLGTLSTHEQFF
-	-	TRBJ2-7	TRBV20-1	TGCAGTGCAGGGGTCCACGAGCAGTACTTC	CSAGVHEQYF
TRBD1	-	TRBJ2-1	TRBV25-1	TGTGCCAGCAGTGAGGGGTCGGGCAGGGGGCATCTGTACAATGAGCAGTTCTTC	CASSEGSGRGHLYNEQFF
-	once	TRBJ2-3	TRBV29-1	TGCAGCGTTGTGAGGACAGATACGCAGTATTTT	CSVVRTDTQYF
-	-	TRBJ2-1	TRBV20-1	TGCAGGGTAGAGGGGCAATACAATGAGCAGTTCTTC	CRVEGQYNEQFF
-	-	TRBJ2-5	TRBV5-6	TGTGCCAGCAGCTTGGTTATTTCTTCGGAGACCCAGTACTTC	CASSLVISSETQYF
-	-	TRBJ2-3	TRBV29-1	TGCAGCGTTAGGCCCGGGCGGTTTCAGTATTTT	CSVRPGRFQYF
-	-	TRBJ1-5	TRBV4-1	TGCGCCAGCAGCCAGAGTGATGTCCCTGGGGGTCAGCCCCAGCATTTT	CASSQSDVPGGQPQHF
-	-	TRBJ2-3	TRBV29-1	TGCAGCGTTGTACAGGCAGGGTCCACAGATACGCAGTATTTT	CSVVQAGSTDTQYF
-	-	TRBJ2-3	TRBV25-1	TGTGCCAGCAGTGATACGGGCAGAGATACGCAGTATTTT	CASSDTGRDTQYF
TRBD1	once	TRBJ1-1	TRBV9	TGTGCCAGCAGCGCCCAGACAGGGGCGGTTGAAGCTTTCTTT	CASSAQTGAVEAFF
TRBD1	-	TRBJ1-5	TRBV6-5	TGTGCCAGCAGTTCGACAGGGTACGGCAATCAGCCCCAGCATTTT	CASSSTGYGNQPQHF
-	-	TRBJ2-1	TRBV6-6	TGTGCCAGCAGTTACGCCTCCGGGGATGAGCAGTTCTTC	CASSYASGDEQFF
-	once	TRBJ2-5	TRBV25-1	TGTGCCAGCAGTTTCCAGGGGACGGAGACCCAGTACTTC	CASSFQGTETQYF
TRBD1	-	TRBJ1-2	TRBV15	TGTGCCACCAGCAGAAACAGGGGTTTTGACTATGGCTACACCTTC	CATSRNRGFDYGYTF
-	-	TRBJ2-5	TRBV6-1	TGTGCCAGCAGTGGGTTGATGGAGACCCAGTACTTC	CASSGLMETQYF
TRBD1	-	TRBJ2-2	TRBV27	TGTGCCAGCAATCTACAGGGGGCGGAAACCGGGGAGCTGTTTTTT	CASNLQGAETGELFF
-	-	TRBJ1-1	TRBV3-1	TGTGCCAGCAGCGTAAACCTGAACACTGAAGCTTTCTTT	CASSVNLNTEAFF
-	-	TRBJ2-2	TRBV20-1	TGCAGTGCCAACCTTCTTCTCGGTGACCTGAACACCGGGGAGCTGTTTTTT	CSANLLLGDLNTGELFF
-	once	TRBJ2-1	TRBV4-1	TGCGCCAGCAGCCAACCCGACGGCAGGGAACTCTACAATGAGCAGTTCTTC	CASSQPDGRELYNEQFF
TRBD1	-	TRBJ2-7	TRBV5-1	TGCGCCAGCACCAGAGGGACAGGGGGCTTCCAGTCCTACGAGCAGTACTTC	CASTRGTGGFQSYEQYF
TRBD1	-	TRBJ2-3	TRBV10-3	TGTGCCATCAGCTGGGACAGGGGGTCTAGCACAGATACGCAGTATTTT	CAISWDRGSSTDTQYF
-	-	TRBJ1-1	TRBV30	TGTGCCTGGAGCCAAGGGTACGAGAACACTGAAGCTTTCTTT	CAWSQGYENTEAFF
TRBD2	-	TRBJ2-2	TRBV29-1	TGCAGCGTACTCGGACTAGCGGGAGCAGTCACCGGGGAGCTGTTTTTT	CSVLGLAGAVTGELFF
-	-	TRBJ2-1	TRBV7-3	TGTGCCAGCAGCCCCCGGGGGTGGGGTGAGCAGTTCTTC	CASSPRGWGEQFF
TRBD1	-	TRBJ1-2	TRBV18	TGTGCCAGCTCACAGACCGGGACAGGCGATGGCTACACCTTC	CASSQTGTGDGYTF
-	-	TRBJ1-1	TRBV5-6	TGTGCCAGCAGCTTTAGGGTATTCCCTGAAGCTTTCTTT	CASSFRVFPEAFF
-	-	TRBJ1-5	TRBV7-3	TGTGCCAGCAGCTTAACGTCCGATCAGCCCCAGCATTTT	CASSLTSDQPQHF